This T cell receptor beta chain came from a study of T cell repertoires and leukemia-associated antigens. For the study at large: Effective reads per sample ranged from roughly 3.3 to 5.5 million.

Before use, CD3+ T cells rested overnight in serum-free medium. TCRdb redid the calling of the 5' RACE reads with MiXCR, one entry per CDR3 protein. The sample records over 10,000 distinct CDR3 sequences, about 41% being singletons. CDR3 length: 14 residues. CDR1 is MGHDK and CDR2 is SYGVNS in the germline V gene. Trimming shortened V by 2 bases and J by 3 bases, and 10 bases separated the two germline ends. This clonotype was observed once. Antigen: not known. General study results and limits: V, J, VDJ and CDR3 counts did not differ significantly among groups. Expanded clones' antigen specificity and function were not directly tested.

This TCR came from a female donor in good health. Material for sequencing was CD3+ T cells sorted from blood and cultured. The chain carries TRBV25-1 and TRBJ1-2, with D perhaps TRBD1 (5 bases). The CDR3 reads CASSETGRYYGYTF. The CDR3 DNA reads TGTGCCAGCAGTGAAACAGGACGATACTATGGCTACACCTTC.